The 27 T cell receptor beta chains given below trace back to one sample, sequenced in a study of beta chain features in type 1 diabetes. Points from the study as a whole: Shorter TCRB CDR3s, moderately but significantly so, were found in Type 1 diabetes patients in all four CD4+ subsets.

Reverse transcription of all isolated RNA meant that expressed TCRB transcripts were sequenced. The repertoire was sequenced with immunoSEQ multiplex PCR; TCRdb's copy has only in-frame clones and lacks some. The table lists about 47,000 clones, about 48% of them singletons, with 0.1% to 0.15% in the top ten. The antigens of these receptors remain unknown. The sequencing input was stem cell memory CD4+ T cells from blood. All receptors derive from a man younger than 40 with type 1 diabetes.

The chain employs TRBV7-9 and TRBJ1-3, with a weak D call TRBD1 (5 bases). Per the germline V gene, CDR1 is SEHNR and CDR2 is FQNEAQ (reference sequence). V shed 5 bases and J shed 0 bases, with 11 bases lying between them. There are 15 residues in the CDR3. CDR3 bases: TGTGCCAGCAGCCCCGGGGGGGGCTCTGGAAACACCATATATTTT. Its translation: CASSPGGGSGNTIYF. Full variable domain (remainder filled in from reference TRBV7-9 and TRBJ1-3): DTGVSQNPRHKITKRGQNVTFRCDPISEHNRLYWYRQTLGQGPEFLTYFQNEAQLEKSRLLSDRFSAERPKGSFSTLEIQRTEQGDSAMYLCASSPGGGSGNTIYFGEGSWLTVV.

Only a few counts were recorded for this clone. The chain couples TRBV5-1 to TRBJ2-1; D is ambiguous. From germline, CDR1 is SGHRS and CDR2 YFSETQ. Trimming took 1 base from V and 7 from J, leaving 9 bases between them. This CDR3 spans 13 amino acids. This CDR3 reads CASSLSRLNEQFF. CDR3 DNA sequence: TGCGCCAGCAGCTTGTCTAGGCTTAATGAGCAGTTCTTC.

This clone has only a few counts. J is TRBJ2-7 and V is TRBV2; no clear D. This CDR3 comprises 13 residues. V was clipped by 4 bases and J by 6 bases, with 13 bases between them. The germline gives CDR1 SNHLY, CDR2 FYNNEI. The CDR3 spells CASSGDFSGEQYF. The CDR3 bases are TGTGCCAGCAGTGGAGACTTCTCTGGCGAGCAGTACTTC.

The CDR3: CASSQDLASNEQFF. The DNA of the CDR3 is TGCGCCAGCAGCCAAGATTTGGCTTCCAATGAGCAGTTCTTC. This chain links TRBV4-3 with TRBJ2-1; D is unclear. CDR3 size: 14 residues. Trimming cost V 0 bases and J 6 bases, with 9 bases left between them. Germline CDR1 and CDR2: LGHNA and YSLEER.

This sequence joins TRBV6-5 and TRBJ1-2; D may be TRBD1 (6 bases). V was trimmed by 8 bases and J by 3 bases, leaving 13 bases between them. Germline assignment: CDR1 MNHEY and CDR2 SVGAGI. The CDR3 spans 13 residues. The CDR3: CASAGQPYYGYTF. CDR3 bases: TGTGCCAGCGCAGGACAGCCGTACTATGGCTACACCTTC.

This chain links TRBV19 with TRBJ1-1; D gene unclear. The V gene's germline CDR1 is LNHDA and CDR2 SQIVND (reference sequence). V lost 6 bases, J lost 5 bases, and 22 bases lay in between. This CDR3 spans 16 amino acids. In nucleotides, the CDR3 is TGTGCCAGTAGACCTGGACGGCCAAGGAGGGTTACTGAAGCTTTCTTT. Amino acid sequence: CASRPGRPRRVTEAFF.

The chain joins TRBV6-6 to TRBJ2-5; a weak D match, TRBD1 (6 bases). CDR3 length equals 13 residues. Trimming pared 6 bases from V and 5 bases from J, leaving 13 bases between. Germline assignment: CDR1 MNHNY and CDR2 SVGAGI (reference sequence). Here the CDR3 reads CASRPTGLETQYF. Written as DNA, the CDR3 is TGTGCCAGCAGGCCAACAGGGTTGGAGACCCAGTACTTC.

The CDR3 coding sequence is TGTGCCAGCAGTAGCAGGGTCTCCACTGAAGCTTTCTTT. It encodes CASSSRVSTEAFF. The chain has TRBV27 and TRBJ1-1; possibly TRBD1 for D (5 bases). Germline V gives CDR1 MNHEY, CDR2 SMNVEV (reference sequence). This CDR3 contains 13 residues. V lost 5 bases, J lost 4 bases, and 11 bases lay in between.

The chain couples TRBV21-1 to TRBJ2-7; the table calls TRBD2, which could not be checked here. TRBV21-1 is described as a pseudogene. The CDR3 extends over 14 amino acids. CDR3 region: CASSKAPGAYEQYF. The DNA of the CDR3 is TGTGCCAGCAGCAAAGCGCCGGGAGCCTACGAGCAGTACTTC.

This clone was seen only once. The CDR3 spells CASSSGPGTGVGEQFF. The CDR3 DNA sequence: TGTGCCAGCAGCTCCGGTCCCGGGACAGGGGTTGGTGAGCAGTTCTTC. J is TRBJ2-1 and V is TRBV7-3, with TRBD1 matching 10 bases. This CDR3 is built from 16 residues. CDR1 is SGHTA, CDR2 FQGTGA, per germline. Germline trimming cut 4 bases from V and 9 bases from J; bases unmatched to any gene: 12.

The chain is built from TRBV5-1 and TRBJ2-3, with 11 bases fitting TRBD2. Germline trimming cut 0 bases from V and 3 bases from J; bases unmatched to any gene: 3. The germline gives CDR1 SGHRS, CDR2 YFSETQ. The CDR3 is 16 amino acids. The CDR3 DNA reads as TGCGCCAGCAGCTTGGTCGCTAGCGGGAGGACAGATACGCAGTATTTT. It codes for CASSLVASGRTDTQYF.

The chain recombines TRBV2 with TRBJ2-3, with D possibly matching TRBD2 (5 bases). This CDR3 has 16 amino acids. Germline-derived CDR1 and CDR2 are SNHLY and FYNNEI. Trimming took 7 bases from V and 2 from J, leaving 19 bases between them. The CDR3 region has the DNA TGTGCCAGCAAAAGAGGTGGGGAGCGGTTCACAGATACGCAGTATTTT. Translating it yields CASKRGGERFTDTQYF.

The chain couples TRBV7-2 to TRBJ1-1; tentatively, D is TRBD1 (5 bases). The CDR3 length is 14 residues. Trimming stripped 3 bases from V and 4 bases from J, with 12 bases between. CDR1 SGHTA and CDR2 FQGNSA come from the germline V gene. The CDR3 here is CASSFFQGGTEAFF. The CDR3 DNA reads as TGTGCCAGCAGCTTTTTTCAGGGAGGCACTGAAGCTTTCTTT.

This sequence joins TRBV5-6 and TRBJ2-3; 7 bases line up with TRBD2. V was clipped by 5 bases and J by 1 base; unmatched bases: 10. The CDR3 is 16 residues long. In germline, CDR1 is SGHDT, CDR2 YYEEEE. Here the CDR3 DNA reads TGTGCCAGCAGTCGCGGGAGTCGTGGTGGCACAGATACGCAGTATTTT. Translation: CASSRGSRGGTDTQYF.

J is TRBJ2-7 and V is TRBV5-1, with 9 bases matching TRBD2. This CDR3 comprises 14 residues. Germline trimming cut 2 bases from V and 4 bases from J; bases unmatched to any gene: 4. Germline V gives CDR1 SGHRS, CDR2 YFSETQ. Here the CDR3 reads CASSFSGSTYEQYF. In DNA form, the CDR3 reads TGCGCCAGCAGCTTTAGCGGGAGCACATACGAGCAGTACTTC.

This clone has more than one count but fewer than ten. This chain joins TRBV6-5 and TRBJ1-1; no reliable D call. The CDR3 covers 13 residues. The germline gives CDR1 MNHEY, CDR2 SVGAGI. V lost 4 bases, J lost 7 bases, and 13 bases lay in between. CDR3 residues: CASSLVRAGEAFF. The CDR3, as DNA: TGTGCCAGCAGTTTAGTTAGGGCGGGTGAAGCTTTCTTT.

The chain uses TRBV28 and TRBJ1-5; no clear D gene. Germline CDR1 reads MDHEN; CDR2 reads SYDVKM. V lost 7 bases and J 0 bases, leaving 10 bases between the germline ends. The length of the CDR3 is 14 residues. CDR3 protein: CASILGGSNQPQHF. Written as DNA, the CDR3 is TGTGCCAGCATCCTCGGAGGTAGCAATCAGCCCCAGCATTTT.

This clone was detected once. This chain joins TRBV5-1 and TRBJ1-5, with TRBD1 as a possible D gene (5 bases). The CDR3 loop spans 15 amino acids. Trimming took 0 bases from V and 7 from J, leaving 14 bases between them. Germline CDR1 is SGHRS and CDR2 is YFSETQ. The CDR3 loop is CASSLAAGREQPQHF. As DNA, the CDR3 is TGCGCCAGCAGCTTGGCCGCAGGGCGGGAGCAGCCCCAGCATTTT. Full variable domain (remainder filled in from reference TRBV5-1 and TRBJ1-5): KAGVTQTPRYLIKTRGQQVTLSCSPISGHRSVSWYQQTPGQGLQFLFEYFSETQRNKGNFPGRFSGRQFSNSRSEMNVSTLELGDSALYLCASSLAAGREQPQHFGDGTRLSIL.

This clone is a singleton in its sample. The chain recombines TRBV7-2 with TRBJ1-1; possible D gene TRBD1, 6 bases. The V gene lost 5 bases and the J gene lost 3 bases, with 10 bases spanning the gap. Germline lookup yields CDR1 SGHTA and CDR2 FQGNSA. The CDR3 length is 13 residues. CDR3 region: CASSRQEDTEAFF. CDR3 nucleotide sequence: TGTGCCAGCAGCCGACAGGAGGACACTGAAGCTTTCTTT.

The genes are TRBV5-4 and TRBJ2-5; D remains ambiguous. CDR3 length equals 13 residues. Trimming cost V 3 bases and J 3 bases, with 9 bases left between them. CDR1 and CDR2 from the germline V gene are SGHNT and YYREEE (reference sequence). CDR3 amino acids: CASSYRSEETQYF. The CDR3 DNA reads TGTGCCAGCAGCTATAGAAGTGAAGAGACCCAGTACTTC.

The CDR3 nucleotides are TGCGCCAGCAGCCCTGGACAGGGGAGTAGTGGCTATGGCTACACCTTC. It specifies CASSPGQGSSGYGYTF. V is TRBV5-1 and J is TRBJ1-2; TRBD1 matches at 9 bases. The V segment lost 4 bases and the J segment 4 bases; nucleotides outside the gene matches: 11. The CDR3 has 16 amino acids. Germline V gives CDR1 SGHRS, CDR2 YFSETQ.

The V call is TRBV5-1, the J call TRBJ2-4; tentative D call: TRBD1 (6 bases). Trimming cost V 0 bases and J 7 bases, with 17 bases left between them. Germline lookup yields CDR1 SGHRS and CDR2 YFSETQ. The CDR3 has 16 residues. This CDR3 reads CASSLAGVGTWNIQYF. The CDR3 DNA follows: TGCGCCAGCAGCTTGGCGGGTGTGGGGACATGGAACATTCAGTACTTC.

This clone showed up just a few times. The CDR3 here is CASSGGQGESETQYF. The CDR3 DNA reads as TGTGCCAGCAGCGGAGGACAGGGGGAGTCTGAGACCCAGTACTTC. The V and J genes are TRBV6-1 and TRBJ2-5; 10 nucleotides align to TRBD1. Per germline, CDR1 MNHNS and CDR2 SASEGT. With 6 bases clipped from V and 5 bases from J, the junction kept 9 bases outside the gene matches. This CDR3 is built from 15 residues.

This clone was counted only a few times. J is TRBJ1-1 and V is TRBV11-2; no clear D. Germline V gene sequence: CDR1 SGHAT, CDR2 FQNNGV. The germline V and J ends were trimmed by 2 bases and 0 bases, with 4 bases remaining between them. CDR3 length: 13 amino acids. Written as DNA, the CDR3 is TGTGCCAGCAGCTTATCAGTGAACACTGAAGCTTTCTTT. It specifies CASSLSVNTEAFF.

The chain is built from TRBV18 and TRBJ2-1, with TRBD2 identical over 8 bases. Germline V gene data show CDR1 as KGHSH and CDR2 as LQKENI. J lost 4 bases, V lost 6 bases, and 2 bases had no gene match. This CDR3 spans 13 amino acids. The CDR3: CASSRGGYNEQFF. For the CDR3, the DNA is TGTGCCAGCTCCCGGGGGGGGTACAATGAGCAGTTCTTC.

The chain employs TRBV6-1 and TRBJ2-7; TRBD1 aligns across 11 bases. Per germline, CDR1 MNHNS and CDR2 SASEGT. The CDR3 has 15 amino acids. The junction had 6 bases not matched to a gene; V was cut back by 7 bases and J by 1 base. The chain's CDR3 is CASKVGQGVSYEQYF. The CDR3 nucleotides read TGTGCCAGCAAGGTGGGACAGGGGGTATCCTACGAGCAGTACTTC.

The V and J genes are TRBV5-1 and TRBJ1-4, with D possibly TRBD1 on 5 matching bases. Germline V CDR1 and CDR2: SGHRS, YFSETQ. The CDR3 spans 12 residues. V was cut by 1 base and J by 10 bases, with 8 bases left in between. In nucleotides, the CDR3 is TGCGCCAGCAGCTTGACAAGGGGAAAACTGTTTTTT. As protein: CASSLTRGKLFF.